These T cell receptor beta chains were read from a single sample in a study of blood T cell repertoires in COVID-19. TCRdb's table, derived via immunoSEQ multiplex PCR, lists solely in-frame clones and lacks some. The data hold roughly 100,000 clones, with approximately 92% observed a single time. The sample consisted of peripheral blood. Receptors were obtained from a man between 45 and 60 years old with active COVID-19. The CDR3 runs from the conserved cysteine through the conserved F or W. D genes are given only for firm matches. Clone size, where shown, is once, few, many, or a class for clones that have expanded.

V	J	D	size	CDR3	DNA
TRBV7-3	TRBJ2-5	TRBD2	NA	CASSLMASGIETQYF	TGTGCCAGCAGCTTAATGGCTAGCGGGATAGAGACCCAGTACTTC
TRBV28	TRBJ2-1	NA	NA	CASSFGRQYYNEQFF	TGTGCCAGCAGTTTCGGCAGACAGTATTACAATGAGCAGTTCTTC
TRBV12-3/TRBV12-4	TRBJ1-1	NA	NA	CASTLGAEAFF	TGTGCCAGCACCCTCGGGGCTGAAGCTTTCTTT
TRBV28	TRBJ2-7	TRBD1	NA	CASSSPGQGANNYEQYF	TGTGCCAGCAGTTCACCGGGACAGGGGGCGAACAACTACGAGCAGTACTTC
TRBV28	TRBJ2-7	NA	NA	CASSPIEGVRRHYEQYF	TGTGCCAGCAGCCCCATTGAGGGGGTTCGACGGCACTACGAGCAGTACTTC
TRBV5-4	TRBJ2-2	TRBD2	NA	CASSLGYLAGGRAGELFF	TGTGCCAGCAGCTTGGGATACCTAGCGGGAGGACGGGCCGGGGAGCTGTTTTTT
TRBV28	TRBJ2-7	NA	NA	CASSLGSYEQYF	TGTGCCAGCAGCCTCGGGTCGTACGAGCAGTACTTC
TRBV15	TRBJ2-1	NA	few	CATSRDQVGGEQFF	TGTGCCACCAGCAGAGATCAGGTGGGTGGTGAGCAGTTCTTC
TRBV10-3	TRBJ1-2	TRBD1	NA	CAISHGQGEFYGYTF	TGTGCCATCAGCCACGGACAGGGAGAGTTCTATGGCTACACCTTC
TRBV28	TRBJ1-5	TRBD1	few	CASKGQFNQPQHF	TGTGCCAGCAAGGGACAGTTTAATCAGCCCCAGCATTTT
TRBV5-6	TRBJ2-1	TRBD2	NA	CASRSSGSNEQFF	TGTGCCAGCAGGTCTAGCGGGAGTAATGAGCAGTTCTTC
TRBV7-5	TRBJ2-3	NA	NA	CARSLVSDSSTDTQYF	TGTGCCAGAAGCTTAGTATCTGACTCTAGCACAGATACGCAGTATTTT
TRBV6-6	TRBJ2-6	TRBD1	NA	CASSPQGAGANVLTF	TGTGCCAGCAGTCCACAGGGGGCTGGGGCCAACGTCCTGACTTTC
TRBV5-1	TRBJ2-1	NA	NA	CASSLVADLPNEQFF	TGCGCCAGCAGCTTGGTAGCCGACCTCCCCAATGAGCAGTTCTTC
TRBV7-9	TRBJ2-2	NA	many	CASSSSQRTGELFF	TGTGCCAGCAGCTCGAGCCAGCGCACCGGGGAGCTGTTTTTT
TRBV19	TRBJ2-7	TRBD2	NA	CASSRGLAGGSEQYF	TGTGCCAGTAGTAGAGGACTAGCGGGAGGATCCGAGCAGTACTTC
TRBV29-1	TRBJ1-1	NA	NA	CSVESGLEAFF	TGCAGCGTTGAATCAGGTTTGGAAGCTTTCTTT
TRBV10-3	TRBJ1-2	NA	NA	CAISESNTDGYTF	TGTGCCATCAGTGAGTCGAACACAGACGGCTACACCTTC
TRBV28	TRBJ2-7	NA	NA	CASSLREQYF	TGTGCCAGCAGTTTGAGGGAGCAGTACTTC
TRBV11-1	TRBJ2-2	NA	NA	CASRLTRGTGELFF	TGTGCCAGCAGGCTTACCAGGGGCACCGGGGAGCTGTTTTTT
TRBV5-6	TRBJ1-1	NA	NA	CASSVAVAGGAFF	TGTGCCAGCAGCGTGGCCGTCGCCGGGGGAGCTTTCTTT
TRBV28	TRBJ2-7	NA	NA	CASSFSLVRFEQYF	TGTGCCAGCAGTTTTTCGCTTGTGAGATTCGAGCAGTACTTC
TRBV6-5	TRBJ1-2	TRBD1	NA	CASKLDRGKGGYTF	TGTGCCAGCAAACTCGACAGGGGAAAGGGTGGCTACACCTTC
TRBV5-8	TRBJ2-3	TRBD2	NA	CASSLGLARDTQYF	TGTGCCAGCAGCTTAGGACTAGCTCGGGATACGCAGTATTTT
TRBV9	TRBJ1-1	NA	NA	CASSAHRNTEAFF	TGTGCCAGCAGCGCGCACAGGAACACTGAAGCTTTCTTT
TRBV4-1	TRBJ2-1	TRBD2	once	CASSQPTSGTGEQFF	TGCGCCAGCAGCCAACCGACTAGCGGGACGGGAGAGCAGTTCTTC
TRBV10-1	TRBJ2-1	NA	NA	CASSHAGGEQFF	TGCGCCAGCTCACATGCAGGGGGGGAGCAGTTCTTC
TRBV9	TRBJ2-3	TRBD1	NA	CASSYLGDRDNTQYF	TGTGCCAGCAGCTACTTAGGCGACAGGGACAATACGCAGTATTTT
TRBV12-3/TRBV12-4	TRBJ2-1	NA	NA	CASSLGGGGEQFF	TGTGCCAGCAGTTTGGGTGGGGGCGGTGAGCAGTTCTTC
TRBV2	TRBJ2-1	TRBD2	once	CASIPEGTSSEQFF	TGTGCCAGCATCCCAGAGGGGACTAGCAGTGAGCAGTTCTTC
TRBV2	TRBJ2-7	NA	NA	CASSDGQSYEQYF	TGTGCCAGCAGTGATGGACAGTCCTACGAGCAGTACTTC
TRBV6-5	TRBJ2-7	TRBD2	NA	CASRTSGSSYEQYF	TGTGCCAGCAGGACTAGCGGGAGCTCCTACGAGCAGTACTTC
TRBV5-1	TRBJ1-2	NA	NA	CASSPVAAANYGYTF	TGCGCCAGCAGCCCGGTCGCGGCAGCTAACTATGGCTACACCTTC
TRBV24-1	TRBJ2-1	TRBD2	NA	CATSPGLAGGEQFF	TGTGCCACCAGTCCTGGGCTAGCGGGTGGTGAGCAGTTCTTC
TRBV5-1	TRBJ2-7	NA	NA	CASSLESDRYEQYF	TGCGCCAGCAGCTTGGAATCCGACAGGTACGAGCAGTACTTC
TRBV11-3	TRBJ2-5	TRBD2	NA	CANLAGERETQYF	TGTGCCAACCTAGCGGGAGAGCGGGAGACCCAGTACTTC
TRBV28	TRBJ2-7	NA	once	CASSSPAGSYEQYF	TGTGCCAGCAGTTCTCCGGCAGGGTCATACGAGCAGTACTTC
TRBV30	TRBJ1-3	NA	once	CAWSERGFTGNTIYF	TGTGCCTGGAGTGAACGGGGATTTACTGGAAACACCATATATTTT
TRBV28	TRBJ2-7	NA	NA	CASSPGLTYEQYF	TGTGCCAGCAGCCCCGGACTAACCTACGAGCAGTACTTC
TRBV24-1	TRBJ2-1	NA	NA	CATNGPRTGGSYNEQFF	TGTGCCACCAATGGCCCCCGAACAGGAGGGTCCTACAATGAGCAGTTCTTC
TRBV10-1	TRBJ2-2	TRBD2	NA	CASSESGLAEAGELFF	TGCGCCAGCAGTGAGTCCGGACTAGCGGAGGCCGGGGAGCTGTTTTTT
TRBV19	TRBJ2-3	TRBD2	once	CASSIDLAGTGRGTQYF	TGTGCCAGTAGTATAGATCTAGCGGGTACGGGAAGGGGTACGCAGTATTTT
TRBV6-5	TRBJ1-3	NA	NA	CASSYSSSGNTIYF	TGTGCCAGCAGTTACTCGTCTTCTGGAAACACCATATATTTT
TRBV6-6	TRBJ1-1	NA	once	CASSYREDRAFF	TGTGCCAGCAGTTACCGTGAAGATCGGGCTTTCTTT
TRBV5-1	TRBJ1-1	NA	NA	CASSLGANTEAFF	TGCGCCAGCAGCTTGGGAGCGAACACTGAAGCTTTCTTT
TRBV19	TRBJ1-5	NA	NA	CASSIYRAERNQPQHF	TGTGCCAGTAGTATTTACAGGGCGGAGCGCAATCAGCCCCAGCATTTT
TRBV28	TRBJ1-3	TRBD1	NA	CASSGRGPKGNTIYF	TGTGCCAGCAGCGGCAGGGGGCCGAAGGGAAACACCATATATTTT
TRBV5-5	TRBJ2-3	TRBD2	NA	CASSPEPGGDTQYF	TGTGCCAGCAGCCCGGAGCCGGGAGGAGATACGCAGTATTTT
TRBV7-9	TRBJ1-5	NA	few	CASSLGDQPQHF	TGTGCCAGCAGCTTAGGCGATCAGCCCCAGCATTTT
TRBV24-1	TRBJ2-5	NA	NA	CATSDFTSKETQYF	TGTGCCACCAGTGATTTTACTAGCAAAGAGACCCAGTACTTC
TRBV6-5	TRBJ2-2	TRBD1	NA	CASTRDRGAGELFF	TGTGCCAGCACCCGGGACAGGGGGGCCGGGGAGCTGTTTTTT
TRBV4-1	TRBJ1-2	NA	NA	CASSQGRQGNGYTF	TGCGCCAGCAGCCAAGGGAGGCAGGGGAATGGCTACACCTTC
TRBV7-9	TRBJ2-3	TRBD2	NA	CASSLPRSGTSRDTQYF	TGTGCCAGCAGCTTACCCCGGAGCGGGACCTCCAGAGATACGCAGTATTTT
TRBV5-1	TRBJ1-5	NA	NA	CASSPRGNQPQHF	TGCGCCAGCAGTCCCCGGGGCAATCAGCCCCAGCATTTT
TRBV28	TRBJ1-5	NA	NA	CASSPHSSNQPQHF	TGTGCCAGCAGTCCCCACAGTAGCAATCAGCCCCAGCATTTT